The T cell receptor (beta chain) described here comes from a study of cytomegalovirus exposure and HLA in healthy donors. As for the study in general: Researchers previously reported finding fewer than 140 million unique TCR beta sequences from approximately 190 million T cells.

It was with 60 Vbeta and 13 Jbeta primers that the PCR ran. Assay: immunoSEQ multiplex PCR; the TCRdb copy retains only in-frame clones and omits some. Of about 270,000 clones listed, roughly 85% are singletons. Findings and limits, study-wide: Compared with the roughly 700-donor mean, an Asian-associated ancestry cluster reportedly had fewer N-insertions, according to a later analysis. The study flagged roughly 150 TCR beta chains as cytomegalovirus-associated. Per a later analysis, HLA-associated TCR beta chains showed more clonal expansion than other, equally common TCR beta chains.

V lost 3 bases and J lost 0, with 12 bases in between. The germline V gene encodes CDR1 SGHRS and CDR2 YFSETQ. The CDR3 contains 15 residues. This clone was seen only once. The antigen remains unidentified. The specimen sequenced was PBMCs. The source of this sequence is a middle-aged man in good health and CMV-seropositive. The chain recombines TRBV5-1 with TRBJ1-1; D remains unclear. CDR3 bases: TGCGCCAGCAGCTCAGGACTTCTCATGAACACTGAAGCTTTCTTT. Translation gives CASSSGLLMNTEAFF.